The clone carrying this T cell receptor beta chain was picked up one time. The antigen remains unidentified. The data originate from a study of T cell responses to AZD1222 COVID-19 vaccine. Study-wide results and caveats: Clonal diversity may have been underestimated in mostly white British donors.

V was pared by 3 bases and J by 5 bases, with 8 bases between. The CDR3 length is 13 residues. Per germline, CDR1 LGHDT and CDR2 YNNKEL (reference sequence). The repertoire was sequenced with immunoSEQ multiplex PCR; TCRdb's copy has only in-frame clones and lacks some. Altogether around 99,000 clones are present, around 91% being singletons, with the ten largest covering around 20%. This chain links TRBV3-1 (or the pseudogene TRBV3-2) with TRBJ1-5; D remains ambiguous. The sequencing here drew on peripheral blood, taken on day 0 of AZD1222 vaccination. The clonotype originates from an adult in good health. CDR3 sequence (DNA): TGTGCCAGCAGCCACGTGGGGTATCAGCCCCAGCATTTT. This encodes CASSHVGYQPQHF.